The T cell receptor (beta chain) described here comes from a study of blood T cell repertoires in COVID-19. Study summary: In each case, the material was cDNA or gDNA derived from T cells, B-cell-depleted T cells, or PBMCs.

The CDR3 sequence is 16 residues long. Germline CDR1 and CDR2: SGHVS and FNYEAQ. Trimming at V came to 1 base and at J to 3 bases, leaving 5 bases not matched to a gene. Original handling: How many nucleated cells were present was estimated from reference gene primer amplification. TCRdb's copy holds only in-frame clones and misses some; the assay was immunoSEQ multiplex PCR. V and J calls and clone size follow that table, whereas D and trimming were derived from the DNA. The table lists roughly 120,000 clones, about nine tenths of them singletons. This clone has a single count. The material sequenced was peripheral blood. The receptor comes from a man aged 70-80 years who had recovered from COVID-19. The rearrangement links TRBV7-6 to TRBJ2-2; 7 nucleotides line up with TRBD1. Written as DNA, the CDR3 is TGTGCCAGCAGCTTAGTTATAACAGGGGACACCGGGGAGCTGTTTTTT. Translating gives CASSLVITGDTGELFF.